The next 12 T cell receptor beta chains were all read from a single sample in a study of T cell repertoires in aging, cancer and after chemotherapy. The template was genomic DNA from peripheral blood, not RNA. TRB rearrangements spanning V, D and J were amplified using mixed TRB-A/B primers. A single record per CDR3 protein comes from TCRdb applying MiXCR to the multiplex PCR reads. This sample has under 15,000 distinct CDR3 sequences, with around 29% found just once. The sequencing input was blood. These receptors were obtained from a human donor in good health. The donor label of this sample is uncertain.

V and J are TRBV19 and TRBJ1-4; D unresolved. Germline-derived CDR1 and CDR2 are LNHDA and SQIVND (reference sequence). V lost 5 bases and J lost 0, with 16 bases in between. This CDR3 comprises 17 residues. The CDR3, as DNA: TGTGCCAGTAGTGGCGACACAACCCTTGCAACTAATGAAAAACTGTTTTTT. It is translated as CASSGDTTLATNEKLFF.

This clonotype was detected only a few times. The V call is TRBV10-3, the J call TRBJ1-3; D gene uncertain. Germline CDR1 ENHRY, CDR2 SYGVKD. This CDR3 contains 16 residues. V was clipped by 4 bases and J by 0 bases, with 13 bases between them. The CDR3 protein is CAISADVESSGNTIYF. The DNA for the CDR3 is TGTGCCATCAGTGCCGACGTAGAGAGCTCTGGAAACACCATATATTTT.

The V gene is TRBV5-1, the J gene TRBJ1-1; D may be TRBD1 (5 bases). CDR3 size: 13 residues. CDR1 is SGHRS and CDR2 is YFSETQ in the germline V gene. Trimming stripped 4 bases from V and 1 base from J, with 8 bases between. DNA for the CDR3: TGCGCCAGCAGCCCTACAGGGAACACTGAAGCTTTCTTT. Translation gives CASSPTGNTEAFF.

By sample fraction, this clonotype is medium-sized. The chain employs TRBV6-4 and TRBJ2-2; D is undetermined. Looked up from germline, CDR1 is MRHNA and CDR2 is SNTAGT. The V end lost 0 bases, the J end lost 3 bases, and 2 bases lay between the germline ends. This CDR3 is built from 13 residues. In DNA, the CDR3 is TGTGCCAGCAGTGACTCGGACACCGGGGAGCTGTTTTTT. It encodes CASSDSDTGELFF.

The chain uses TRBV14 and TRBJ2-1; perhaps TRBD2 as D (5 bases). V was shortened by 6 bases and J by 1 base, with 16 bases between the two germline ends. There are 16 residues in the CDR3. Germline V gene data show CDR1 as SGHDN and CDR2 as FVKESK. The DNA of the CDR3 is TGTGCCAGCAGGCAGCCGGGGTACCGGTCCTACAATGAGCAGTTCTTC. Translation: CASRQPGYRSYNEQFF.

This clonotype was seen a handful of times. The chain uses TRBV18 and TRBJ1-1; no reliable D call. The germline V gene encodes CDR1 KGHSH and CDR2 LQKENI. The CDR3 consists of 14 residues. V lost 3 bases to trimming and J lost 2 bases, with 10 bases between them. The CDR3 sequence: CASSPRTDNTEAFF. The CDR3 DNA sequence: TGTGCCAGCTCACCGCGAACAGATAACACTGAAGCTTTCTTT. Full variable domain (outside the CDR3, taken from reference TRBV18 and TRBJ1-1): NAGVMQNPRHLVRRRGQEARLRCSPMKGHSHVYWYRQLPEEGLKFMVYLQKENIIDESGMPKERFSAEFPKEGPSILRIQQVVRGDSAAYFCASSPRTDNTEAFFGQGTRLTVV.

The J gene is TRBJ1-2, the V gene TRBV19; 8 bases match TRBD1. The trim removed 4 bases at V and 5 bases at J, leaving 3 bases unmatched. Germline V gene data show CDR1 as LNHDA and CDR2 as SQIVND (reference sequence). There are 13 residues in the CDR3. In DNA, the CDR3 is TGTGCCAGTAGTAAGGGACAGGCGTATGGCTACACCTTC. Its translation is CASSKGQAYGYTF. Looking up the rest from reference TRBV19 and TRBJ1-2 gives the full variable domain: DGGITQSPKYLFRKEGQNVTLSCEQNLNHDAMYWYRQDPGQGLRLIYYSQIVNDFQKGDIAEGYSVSREKKESFPLTVTSAQKNPTAFYLCASSKGQAYGYTFGSGTRLTVV.

This clonotype was picked up a small number of times. This CDR3 is CASSIWGSSPLHF. The CDR3 nucleotides read TGTGCCAGCAGTATCTGGGGCAGTTCACCCCTCCACTTT. The chain links TRBV6-5 to TRBJ1-6, with TRBD1 as a possible D gene (5 bases). CDR3 length: 13 residues. Germline CDR1 is MNHEY and CDR2 is SVGAGI. With 5 bases removed from V and 9 bases from J, the gap between germline ends came to 11 bases.

This clonotype was counted only a few times. The genes are TRBV20-1 and TRBJ2-5; 9 bases match TRBD2. V lost 7 bases, J lost 2 bases, and 14 bases stayed unmatched. Germline CDR1 is DFQATT and CDR2 is SNEGSKA (reference sequence). This CDR3 has 16 residues. This CDR3 is CSGQSRGGLWQETQYF. CDR3 nucleotide sequence: TGCAGTGGACAGTCGCGGGGGGGCCTCTGGCAAGAGACCCAGTACTTC.

The V gene is TRBV7-9, the J gene TRBJ1-1, with a weak D call TRBD1 (5 bases). Per the germline V gene, CDR1 is SEHNR and CDR2 is FQNEAQ (reference sequence). CDR3 length equals 13 residues. The ends were cut back, 3 bases at V and 1 base at J, with 6 bases in the middle. Here the CDR3 DNA reads TGTGCCAGCAGCTTGGGGGAGAACACTGAAGCTTTCTTT. Amino acids: CASSLGENTEAFF.

This clonotype was recorded a few times. The J gene is TRBJ2-7, the V gene TRBV19; D might be TRBD2 (6 bases). The germline V gene has CDR1 LNHDA and CDR2 SQIVND (reference sequence). V was shortened by 7 bases and J by 7 bases, with 20 bases between the two germline ends. The CDR3 runs 14 residues. CDR3 DNA: TGTGCCAGTAATGTAGACCCGACGGCGGGAGAGCAGTACTTC. Translated: CASNVDPTAGEQYF.

The V call is TRBV6-5, the J call TRBJ2-7; tentative D call: TRBD1 (6 bases). There are 14 residues in the CDR3. V lost 2 bases, J lost 6 bases, and 14 bases lay in between. CDR1 is MNHEY, CDR2 SVGAGI, per germline. CDR3 residues: CASSYGQGTSEQYF. Written as DNA, the CDR3 is TGTGCCAGCAGTTACGGCCAGGGGACCTCCGAGCAGTACTTC.